One sample yielded the 29 T cell receptor beta chains listed below, sequenced in a study of T cells in localized non-small cell lung cancer. Repertoires were generated with immunoSEQ multiplex PCR, while TCRdb's copy carries only in-frame clones and drops some. The sample yields around 1,800 clones, more than 20% seen once. The sequencing used normal lung tissue next to the tumor, collected before any cancer treatment. The receptors were gathered from a male donor aged 60 or over with stage II lung adenocarcinoma.

The chain is built from TRBV9 and TRBJ1-4; no clear D gene. CDR3 size: 12 residues. V was cut by 6 bases and J by 8 bases, with 11 bases left in between. CDR1 and CDR2 from the germline V gene are SGDLS and YYNGEE. CDR3: CASNYGREKLFF. CDR3 DNA: TGTGCCAGCAACTATGGTAGAGAAAAACTGTTTTTT.

This clone was detected only a few times. The chain joins TRBV28 to TRBJ2-2, with D perhaps matching TRBD1 (5 bases). Germline CDR1 and CDR2: MDHEN and SYDVKM. Trimming cost V 6 bases and J 9 bases, with 11 bases left between them. The CDR3 sequence is 12 residues long. This CDR3 reads CASSDQGRELFF. The CDR3 DNA follows: TGTGCCAGCAGCGATCAGGGAAGGGAGCTGTTTTTT.

This chain links TRBV28 with TRBJ2-5, with D unclear. Trimming cost V 2 bases and J 0 bases, with 7 bases left between them. Looked up from germline, CDR1 is MDHEN and CDR2 is SYDVKM. The length of the CDR3 is 14 residues. The CDR3 region is CASSLGSHQETQYF. The CDR3 DNA reads TGTGCCAGCAGTTTAGGCAGCCACCAAGAGACCCAGTACTTC.

The table lists this clone with a few counts. The V gene is TRBV12-5, the J gene TRBJ1-3; no clear D. CDR3 length: 11 residues. Per the germline V gene, CDR1 is LGHNT and CDR2 is FRNRAP. CDR3 protein: CAIHGGNTIYF. CDR3 nucleotides: TGTGCCATCCACGGAGGAAACACCATATATTTT.

This clone showed up just a few times. The CDR3 nucleotides read TGCGCCAGCAGCTTGGAATCCCAGGGGGCGGAAAACACCATATATTTT. Protein product: CASSLESQGAENTIYF. V is TRBV5-1 and J is TRBJ1-3, with TRBD1 identical over 8 bases. CDR3 length: 16 residues. The germline CDR1 and CDR2 sequences are SGHRS and YFSETQ. V lost 0 bases to trimming and J lost 6 bases; unmatched junction nucleotides: 8.

V gene TRBV29-1 combines with J gene TRBJ2-5; tentative D call: TRBD1 (5 bases). The CDR3 contains 12 residues. The ends were cut back, 5 bases at V and 4 bases at J, with 11 bases in the middle. Germline lookup yields CDR1 SQVTM and CDR2 ANQGSEA. CDR3 DNA sequence: TGCAGCGTTTGGGGCGTAGGAGAGACCCAGTACTTC. This gives the protein CSVWGVGETQYF.

Sample share makes this clone medium-sized. This sequence joins TRBV9 and TRBJ2-1; D is possibly TRBD2 (5 bases). The germline V gene encodes CDR1 SGDLS and CDR2 YYNGEE. The CDR3 runs 15 residues. Trimming removed 0 bases from V and 5 bases from J, with 12 bases in between. Here the CDR3 reads CASSVGGSGNNEQFF. The CDR3 DNA is TGTGCCAGCAGCGTAGGAGGGTCGGGAAACAATGAGCAGTTCTTC. Complete variable domain (other parts from reference TRBV9 and TRBJ2-1): DSGVTQTPKHLITATGQRVTLRCSPRSGDLSVYWYQQSLDQGLQFLIQYYNGEERAKGNILERFSAQQFPDLHSELNLSSLELGDSALYFCASSVGGSGNNEQFFGPGTRLTVL.

The rearrangement uses TRBV19 and TRBJ2-5; 8 nucleotides match TRBD1. Germline V gives CDR1 LNHDA, CDR2 SQIVND (reference sequence). The CDR3 runs to 14 residues. V was clipped by 5 bases and J by 7 bases; unmatched bases: 9. Here the CDR3 reads CASSLAGGLGTQYF. In nucleotides, the CDR3 is TGTGCCAGTAGTTTGGCAGGGGGCTTGGGGACCCAGTACTTC. Full variable domain (remainder filled in from reference TRBV19 and TRBJ2-5): DGGITQSPKYLFRKEGQNVTLSCEQNLNHDAMYWYRQDPGQGLRLIYYSQIVNDFQKGDIAEGYSVSREKKESFPLTVTSAQKNPTAFYLCASSLAGGLGTQYFGPGTRLLVL.

This clone is labeled as medium-sized. The genes are TRBV9 and TRBJ2-5; either TRBD1 or TRBD2 may supply D (6 bases each). Trimming left V 3 bases short and J 3 bases short, with 15 bases between. Germline V gene data show CDR1 as SGDLS and CDR2 as YYNGEE. The CDR3 has 15 amino acids. The CDR3 region is CASSAYGGLEETQYF. CDR3 nucleotide sequence: TGTGCCAGCAGCGCTTATGGGGGGCTGGAAGAGACCCAGTACTTC.

This clone was found a few times. The chain couples TRBV6-8 to TRBJ2-2; possible D gene TRBD2, 6 bases. CDR1 and CDR2 (germline): MNHGY, SAAAGT. Trimming stripped 7 bases from V and 0 bases from J, with 15 bases between. This CDR3 is built from 16 residues. The CDR3 reads CASTKKGEANTGELFF. CDR3 sequence (DNA): TGTGCCAGCACCAAAAAAGGGGAGGCGAACACCGGGGAGCTGTTTTTT.

The chain carries TRBV5-1 and TRBJ2-3; 8 bases agree with TRBD2. V was clipped by 4 bases and J by 3 bases; unmatched bases: 4. From germline, CDR1 is SGHRS and CDR2 YFSETQ. The length of the CDR3 is 14 residues. The CDR3 coding sequence is TGCGCCAGCAGCCCCGGACTAGCTACAGATACGCAGTATTTT. Its protein product is CASSPGLATDTQYF.

The genes are TRBV28 and TRBJ2-6; D is uncertain. The CDR3 has 17 residues. The germline gives CDR1 MDHEN, CDR2 SYDVKM. The V end lost 5 bases, the J end lost 0 bases, and 14 bases lay between the germline ends. The CDR3 protein is CASSPPTASSGANVLTF. The CDR3 region has the DNA TGTGCCAGCAGTCCCCCTACAGCCTCCTCTGGGGCCAACGTCCTGACTTTC.

A few counts support this clone. The gene calls are TRBV10-3 and TRBJ1-5, with 9 bases that match TRBD1. Losses at the gene ends were 4 bases for V and 4 bases for J; bases not matched to a gene: 5. This CDR3 contains 15 residues. CDR1 is ENHRY and CDR2 is SYGVKD in the germline V gene. The CDR3 sequence is CAISAGTGRNQPQHF. For the CDR3, the DNA is TGTGCCATCAGTGCGGGGACAGGGAGAAATCAGCCCCAGCATTTT.

This chain connects TRBV19 to TRBJ1-5; D may be TRBD1 (5 bases). This CDR3 region has 17 residues. From germline, CDR1 is LNHDA and CDR2 SQIVND (reference sequence). Trimming stripped 4 bases from V and 8 bases from J, with 24 bases between. The CDR3 DNA reads TGTGCCAGTAGTAGCAGGGATCGGGAGGAGCTTTTTAAGCCCCAGCATTTT. Amino acids: CASSSRDREELFKPQHF.

The chain carries TRBV5-1 and TRBJ2-3; D unclear. There are 14 residues in the CDR3. Germline loops: CDR1 SGHRS, CDR2 YFSETQ. V shed 0 bases and J shed 2 bases, with 7 bases lying between them. The CDR3 sequence: CASSLGPSTDTQYF. The CDR3 nucleotides read TGCGCCAGCAGCTTGGGTCCCTCCACAGATACGCAGTATTTT.

This clone has more than one count but fewer than ten. The chain joins TRBV6-8 to TRBJ2-7; D is uncertain. Trimming shortened V by 6 bases and J by 3 bases, and 9 bases separated the two germline ends. The length of the CDR3 is 12 residues. Germline CDR1 reads MNHGY; CDR2 reads SAAAGT. CDR3 region: CASSQGVYEQYF. The CDR3 DNA follows: TGTGCCAGCAGCCAAGGAGTCTACGAGCAGTACTTC.

The genes are TRBV6-1 and TRBJ1-3; D might be TRBD1 (5 bases). The CDR3 extends over 16 amino acids. Germline V gives CDR1 MNHNS, CDR2 SASEGT. V lost 1 base to trimming and J lost 9 bases, with 19 bases between them. CDR3 residues: CASSEGRRGIVGTIYF. CDR3 DNA sequence: TGTGCCAGCAGTGAAGGGCGCCGGGGGATAGTCGGCACCATATATTTT.

This clone was detected a few times. A junction boundary mismatches the germline segment, possibly from a read error. The rearrangement joins TRBV6-8 to TRBJ2-1, with 10 bases lining up with TRBD1. CDR1 MNHGY and CDR2 SAAAGT come from the germline V gene. This CDR3 spans 14 amino acids. The CDR3 DNA sequence: TGTGCCATCAGTAGAGGACAGGGGGGGAATGAGCAGTTCTTC. It codes for CAISRGQGGNEQFF.

By share of the sample, this clone is large. The J gene is TRBJ2-1, the V gene TRBV10-2; D not resolved. CDR3 length: 15 amino acids. Trimming removed 0 bases from V and 8 bases from J, with 14 bases in between. The V gene's germline CDR1 is WSHSY and CDR2 SAAADI. For the CDR3, the DNA is TGCGCCAGCAGTGAGTCTTCTGGGGTTAGGTATGAGCAGTTCTTC. Translating it yields CASSESSGVRYEQFF.

This chain uses TRBV19 with TRBJ1-2, with a weak D call TRBD1 (6 bases). The CDR3 is made up of 13 amino acids. Germline CDR1 is LNHDA and CDR2 is SQIVND (reference sequence). Between the trimmed V and J ends, which lost 10 bases and 4 bases, there was a span of 16 bases. The CDR3, as DNA: TGTGCCATCTCGCTACAGGGCTTCTATGGCTACACCTTC. It codes for CAISLQGFYGYTF.

V gene TRBV19 combines with J gene TRBJ1-5; D is undetermined. Per the germline V gene, CDR1 is LNHDA and CDR2 is SQIVND (reference sequence). The CDR3 spans 13 residues. V shed 3 bases and J shed 5 bases, with 8 bases lying between them. CDR3 bases: TGTGCCAGTAGTATGGGAAGAGATCAGCCCCAGCATTTT. As protein: CASSMGRDQPQHF.

The CDR3: CATSREQGFAKNIQYF. As DNA, the CDR3 is TGTGCCACCAGCAGAGAACAGGGTTTCGCCAAAAACATTCAGTACTTC. The chain carries TRBV15 and TRBJ2-4; a weak D match, TRBD1 (6 bases). The CDR3 is made up of 16 amino acids. V lost 0 bases and J 1 base, leaving 10 bases between the germline ends. Germline CDR1 and CDR2: LNHNV and YYDKDF (reference sequence).

By its share, this clone is medium-sized. J is TRBJ2-2 and V is TRBV10-2; TRBD2 matches at 8 bases. The germline V gene encodes CDR1 WSHSY and CDR2 SAAADI. Trimming took 3 bases from V and 5 from J; bases not matched to a gene: 5. The CDR3 has 15 amino acids. The CDR3 loop is CASSESGRETGELFF. The CDR3 region has the DNA TGCGCCAGCAGTGAAAGCGGGAGAGAGACCGGGGAGCTGTTTTTT.

This clone was recorded once. The J gene is TRBJ2-5, the V gene TRBV19; either TRBD1 or TRBD2 may fit D (5 bases each). This CDR3 has 15 amino acids. Trimming removed 5 bases at V and 4 bases at J, with 17 bases between. Germline CDR1 is LNHDA and CDR2 is SQIVND (reference sequence). In DNA form, the CDR3 reads TGTGCCAGTAGTCCCATGGGGACGGAACTAGAGACCCAGTACTTC. Translating it yields CASSPMGTELETQYF. Together with reference TRBV19 and TRBJ2-5, the CDR3 gives the full variable domain: DGGITQSPKYLFRKEGQNVTLSCEQNLNHDAMYWYRQDPGQGLRLIYYSQIVNDFQKGDIAEGYSVSREKKESFPLTVTSAQKNPTAFYLCASSPMGTELETQYFGPGTRLLVL.

This clone has only a few counts. V usage is TRBV19 and J usage is TRBJ2-7; tentative D call: TRBD1 (5 bases). CDR1 and CDR2 (germline): LNHDA, SQIVND (reference sequence). V was clipped by 1 base and J by 7 bases, with 11 bases between them. This CDR3 has 13 amino acids. The CDR3 protein is CASSIAFGQEQYF. The CDR3 coding sequence is TGTGCCAGTAGTATAGCCTTTGGACAAGAGCAGTACTTC.

This clone was picked up a small number of times. The chain employs TRBV15 and TRBJ2-1; D remains unclear. Trimming took 0 bases from V and 8 from J, leaving 11 bases between them. The germline CDR1 and CDR2 sequences are LNHNV and YYDKDF (reference sequence). The length of the CDR3 is 14 residues. CDR3 DNA: TGTGCCACCAGCAGAGATAGGGAAGGCGATGAGCAGTTCTTC. This sequence encodes CATSRDREGDEQFF.

This rearrangement joins TRBV19 to TRBJ1-4, with 7 bases identical to TRBD1. In germline, CDR1 is LNHDA, CDR2 SQIVND (reference sequence). The V segment lost 9 bases and the J segment 7 bases; nucleotides outside the gene matches: 8. The CDR3 has 13 residues. The CDR3 region is CASRDSLTEKLFF. CDR3 DNA sequence: TGTGCCAGCCGGGACAGCTTAACTGAAAAACTGTTTTTT. Full variable domain (outside the CDR3, taken from reference TRBV19 and TRBJ1-4): DGGITQSPKYLFRKEGQNVTLSCEQNLNHDAMYWYRQDPGQGLRLIYYSQIVNDFQKGDIAEGYSVSREKKESFPLTVTSAQKNPTAFYLCASRDSLTEKLFFGSGTQLSVL.

This clone was seen a handful of times. The chain combines TRBV15 with TRBJ2-5; 8 nucleotides match TRBD2. The CDR3 spans 15 residues. V was pared by 5 bases and J by 8 bases, with 13 bases of the junction left unmatched. Germline CDR1 reads LNHNV; CDR2 reads YYDKDF (reference sequence). The CDR3 coding sequence is TGTGCCACCAGCGCCATCCCCGGGACTAGTGAAACCCAGTACTTC. Translated, it gives CATSAIPGTSETQYF.

This clone is medium-sized. The rearrangement uses TRBV6-8 and TRBJ1-4; no definite D call. V lost 5 bases and J 8 bases, leaving 9 bases between the germline ends. Germline CDR1 is MNHGY and CDR2 is SAAAGT. This CDR3 spans 12 amino acids. The CDR3 spells CASSNLREKLFF. The CDR3 DNA reads TGTGCCAGCAGTAACCTAAGGGAAAAACTGTTTTTT.